The TCR beta chain under discussion was sequenced for a study of shared clonotypes between healthy human individuals. In the case of this clone: Its antigen is unknown.

Generated by immunoSEQ multiplex PCR, the TCRdb table keeps only in-frame clones and is missing some. The data show approximately 2.5 million clones, 93% seen once. Study-level points and caveats: Sequencing depth was predicted to influence how clonotypes are shared among donors.

Trimming removed 3 bases from V and 2 bases from J, with 12 bases in between. This CDR3 contains 15 residues. In germline, CDR1 is SGHRS, CDR2 YFSETQ. The clonotype was recovered from a man between 18 and 35 years old in good health. Some clones in this sample may be carry-over from other donors' samples. The rearrangement joins TRBV5-1 to TRBJ2-1; D is uncertain. Material for sequencing was naive CD4+ T cells from PBMCs. Subset of the sample: CD45RA+ positively selected. The CDR3 region is CASSSSVRAYNEQFF. CDR3 in DNA: TGCGCCAGCAGCTCCTCAGTGAGAGCCTACAATGAGCAGTTCTTC.